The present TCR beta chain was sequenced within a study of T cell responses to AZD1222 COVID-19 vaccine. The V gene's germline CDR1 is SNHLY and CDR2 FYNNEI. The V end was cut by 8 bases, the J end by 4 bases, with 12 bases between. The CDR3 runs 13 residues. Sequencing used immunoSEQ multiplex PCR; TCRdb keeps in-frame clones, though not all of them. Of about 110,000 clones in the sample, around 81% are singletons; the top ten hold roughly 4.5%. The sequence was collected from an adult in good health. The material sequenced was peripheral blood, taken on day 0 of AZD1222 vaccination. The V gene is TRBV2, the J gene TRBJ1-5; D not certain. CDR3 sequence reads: CASRAEGNQPQHF. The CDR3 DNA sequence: TGTGCCAGCCGGGCCGAAGGTAATCAGCCCCAGCATTTT.